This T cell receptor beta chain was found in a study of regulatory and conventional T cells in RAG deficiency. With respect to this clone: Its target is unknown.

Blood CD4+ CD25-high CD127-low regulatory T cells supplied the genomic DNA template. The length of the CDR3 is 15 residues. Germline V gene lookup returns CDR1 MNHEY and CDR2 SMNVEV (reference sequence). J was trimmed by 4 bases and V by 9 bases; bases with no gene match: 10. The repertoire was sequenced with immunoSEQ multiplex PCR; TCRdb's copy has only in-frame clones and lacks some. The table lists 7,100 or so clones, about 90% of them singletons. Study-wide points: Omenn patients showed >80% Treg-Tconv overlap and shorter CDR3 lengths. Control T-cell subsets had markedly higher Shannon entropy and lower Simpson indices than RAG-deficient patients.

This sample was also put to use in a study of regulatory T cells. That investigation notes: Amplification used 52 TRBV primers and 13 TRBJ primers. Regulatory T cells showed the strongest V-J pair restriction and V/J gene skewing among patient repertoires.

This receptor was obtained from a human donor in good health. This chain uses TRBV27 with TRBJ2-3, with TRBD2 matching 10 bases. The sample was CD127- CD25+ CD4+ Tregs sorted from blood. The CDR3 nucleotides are TGTGCCAGTTGCCGGCTAGCGGGGGCGCCAGATACGCAGTATTTT. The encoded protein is CASCRLAGAPDTQYF.